The 30 T cell receptor beta chains below all came from one sample that was sequenced in a study of T cell responses to AZD1222 COVID-19 vaccine. Libraries were prepared by immunoSEQ multiplex PCR; TCRdb keeps only in-frame clonotypes and omits some of them. The profile covers roughly 190,000 clones, with under 95% appearing a single time and 0.75% to 1% taken by the ten largest. The sequencing here drew on peripheral blood, taken on day 0 of AZD1222 vaccination. The receptors come from an adult in good health.

The V gene is TRBV9, the J gene TRBJ1-1, with TRBD1 as a possible D gene (5 bases). Trimming removed 0 bases at V and 0 bases at J, with 12 bases between. The length of the CDR3 is 16 residues. CDR1 SGDLS and CDR2 YYNGEE come from the germline V gene. In nucleotides, the CDR3 is TGTGCCAGCAGCGTAGGGGGGTCAAACATGAACACTGAAGCTTTCTTT. Residues: CASSVGGSNMNTEAFF.

As DNA, the CDR3 is TGTGCCAGCACCGCGCCGGCACAGGGAGGCTACGAGCAGTACTTC. This codes for CASTAPAQGGYEQYF. The chain combines TRBV27 with TRBJ2-7; D might be TRBD1 or TRBD2, each matching 6 bases. V shed 7 bases and J shed 3 bases, with 19 bases lying between them. The CDR3 has 15 residues. CDR1 is MNHEY, CDR2 SMNVEV, per germline (reference sequence).

The chain uses TRBV15 and TRBJ2-7; possibly TRBD2 for D (5 bases). Germline CDR1 reads LNHNV; CDR2 reads YYDKDF (reference sequence). V was pared by 1 base and J by 7 bases, with 8 bases between. The CDR3 totals 12 residues. The CDR3 DNA reads as TGTGCCACCAGCAGAGGAACGGGAGAGCAGTACTTC. Encoded protein: CATSRGTGEQYF.

This clone was detected a few times. The chain carries TRBV7-2 and TRBJ1-5; D is unclear. V dropped 2 bases and J dropped 2 bases, with 4 bases sitting between them. CDR3 length: 13 residues. Germline V gene sequence: CDR1 SGHTA, CDR2 FQGNSA. The CDR3 loop is CASSLSGNQPQHF. The CDR3 DNA reads as TGTGCCAGCAGCTTATCCGGCAATCAGCCCCAGCATTTT.

J is TRBJ2-1 and V is TRBV4-2; the match to TRBD2 covers 8 bases. CDR1 and CDR2 from the germline V gene are LGHNA and YNFKEQ. The CDR3 length is 16 residues. After removal of 0 bases from V and 4 bases from J, the junction contained 5 bases not matched to a gene. The DNA for the CDR3 is TGTGCCAGCAGCCAAGATTCTGCTAGCGGGTACAATGAGCAGTTCTTC. Translating it yields CASSQDSASGYNEQFF.

This clone was observed once. V and J are TRBV2 and TRBJ1-2; 8 bases are shared with TRBD1. Trimming cost V 6 bases and J 2 bases; bases outside gene matches: 5. CDR3 length equals 14 residues. Germline CDR1 and CDR2: SNHLY and FYNNEI. CDR3 residues: CASSLGQANYGYTF. In DNA, the CDR3 is TGTGCCAGCAGCCTGGGACAGGCGAACTATGGCTACACCTTC.

This chain connects TRBV5-1 to TRBJ1-5; D is unclear. Trimming took 0 bases from V and 0 from J, leaving 10 bases between them. This CDR3 comprises 16 residues. CDR1 SGHRS and CDR2 YFSETQ come from the germline V gene. The CDR3 protein is CASSLGTGSSNQPQHF. Here the CDR3 DNA reads TGCGCCAGCAGCTTGGGCACGGGGTCTAGCAATCAGCCCCAGCATTTT.

This chain links TRBV7-8 with TRBJ2-1, with D possibly being TRBD2 (6 bases). This CDR3 spans 17 amino acids. Germline-derived CDR1 and CDR2 are SGHVS and FQNEAQ. V lost 1 base, J lost 3 bases, and 16 bases lay in between. The CDR3 reads CASSLGGLATLYNEQFF. Written as DNA, the CDR3 is TGTGCCAGCAGCTTAGGGGGCCTAGCGACTCTCTACAATGAGCAGTTCTTC. The variable domain in full, completed from reference TRBV7-8 and TRBJ2-1, reads GAGVSQSPRYKVAKRGQDVALRCDPISGHVSLFWYQQALGQGPEFLTYFQNEAQLDKSGLPSDRFFAERPEGSVSTLKIQRTQQEDSAVYLCASSLGGLATLYNEQFFGPGTRLTVL.

This sequence joins TRBV24-1 and TRBJ1-5; 9 nucleotides line up with TRBD1. Germline V CDR1 and CDR2: KGHDR, SFDVKD. The CDR3 consists of 16 residues. With 8 bases clipped from V and 4 bases from J, the junction kept 11 bases outside the gene matches. The CDR3 loop is CATTPRDRANNQPQHF. The CDR3 DNA follows: TGTGCCACCACTCCACGGGACAGGGCTAATAATCAGCCCCAGCATTTT.

The J gene is TRBJ2-6, the V gene TRBV24-1; D call uncertain. The CDR3 has 16 amino acids. Between the trimmed V and J ends, which lost 0 bases and 0 bases, there was a span of 5 bases. Germline V gene sequence: CDR1 KGHDR, CDR2 SFDVKD. The CDR3 region is CATSDLLPSGANVLTF. The CDR3 region has the DNA TGTGCCACCAGTGATTTGCTTCCCTCTGGGGCCAACGTCCTGACTTTC.

The chain carries TRBV14 and TRBJ2-7, with TRBD1 matching over 9 bases. The ends lost 0 bases at V and 3 bases at J; junction bases unmatched: 6. The CDR3 totals 16 residues. The germline gives CDR1 SGHDN, CDR2 FVKESK. This CDR3 is CASSQDPRDRVYEQYF. Here the CDR3 DNA reads TGTGCCAGCAGCCAAGATCCAAGGGACAGGGTCTACGAGCAGTACTTC. Based on the CDR3 plus reference TRBV14 and TRBJ2-7, the full variable domain is EAGVTQFPSHSVIEKGQTVTLRCDPISGHDNLYWYRRVMGKEIKFLLHFVKESKQDESGMPNNRFLAERTGGTYSTLKVQPAELEDSGVYFCASSQDPRDRVYEQYFGPGTRLTVT.

This rearrangement joins TRBV4-1 to TRBJ2-7; D uncertain. The CDR3 extends over 13 amino acids. Germline V gives CDR1 MGHRA, CDR2 YSYEKL. V shed 3 bases and J shed 3 bases, with 9 bases lying between them. CDR3 loop: CASSQETHYEQYF. CDR3 in DNA: TGCGCCAGCAGCCAGGAGACTCACTACGAGCAGTACTTC.

This rearrangement joins TRBV6-2 or TRBV6-3 to TRBJ2-1; 12 bases line up with TRBD2. The V segment lost 2 bases and the J segment 10 bases; nucleotides outside the gene matches: 9. The CDR3 has 16 amino acids. Per the germline V gene, CDR1 is MNHEY and CDR2 is SVGEGT. The CDR3 protein is CASSYTPSGREREQFF. The CDR3 nucleotides are TGTGCCAGCAGTTACACCCCTAGCGGGAGGGAACGCGAGCAGTTCTTC.

The rearrangement links TRBV11-2 to TRBJ2-1; D is possibly TRBD2 (5 bases). Trimming left V 5 bases short and J 11 bases short, with 10 bases between. Per germline, CDR1 SGHAT and CDR2 FQNNGV. The CDR3 runs 11 residues. The CDR3 reads CASSQTTQQFF. CDR3 bases: TGTGCCAGCAGCCAGACTACCCAGCAGTTCTTC.

The chain employs TRBV6-2 or TRBV6-3 and TRBJ2-7; D possibly corresponds to TRBD2 (6 bases). The CDR3 runs 17 residues. Per the germline V gene, CDR1 is MNHEY and CDR2 is SVGEGT. V gave up 2 bases and J gave up 2 bases, with 19 bases separating them. Here the CDR3 reads CASSYRAGPLDPYEQYF. The CDR3 nucleotides are TGTGCCAGCAGTTACAGGGCGGGACCCCTGGACCCCTACGAGCAGTACTTC.

The CDR3 sequence is CASSQGTLGTAYEQYF. The CDR3 DNA reads as TGCGCCAGCAGCCAAGGAACACTAGGGACAGCCTACGAGCAGTACTTC. V and J are TRBV4-1 and TRBJ2-7, with 7 positions matching TRBD1. Germline CDR1 MGHRA, CDR2 YSYEKL. The V gene end was trimmed by 1 base and the J gene end by 2 bases; junction bases not matched to a gene: 8. The CDR3 is 16 amino acids.

The V call is TRBV7-2, the J call TRBJ2-7; the match to TRBD1 covers 8 bases. The germline V gene has CDR1 SGHTA and CDR2 FQGNSA. The length of the CDR3 is 15 residues. Losses at the gene ends were 1 base for V and 6 bases for J; bases not matched to a gene: 8. The CDR3 loop reads CASSLDRQGTTEQYF. The CDR3 nucleotides are TGTGCCAGCAGCTTAGACCGACAGGGGACAACCGAGCAGTACTTC.

This sequence joins TRBV29-1 and TRBJ2-1; TRBD1 is a possible D gene (5 bases). V lost 3 bases to trimming and J lost 3 bases, with 9 bases between them. The CDR3 loop spans 13 amino acids. Germline loops: CDR1 SQVTM, CDR2 ANQGSEA. The CDR3 bases are TGCAGCGTTGACCCAGACAGCTACAATGAGCAGTTCTTC. Amino acid sequence: CSVDPDSYNEQFF.

The chain employs TRBV4-1 and TRBJ2-1; D remains ambiguous. V lost 0 bases to trimming and J lost 8 bases, with 11 bases between them. Germline V gives CDR1 MGHRA, CDR2 YSYEKL. The CDR3 is 14 amino acids. CDR3 protein: CASSQEGRADEQFF. CDR3 nucleotides: TGCGCCAGCAGCCAAGAGGGTAGAGCTGATGAGCAGTTCTTC.

This chain uses TRBV19 with TRBJ1-6; no firm D call. The CDR3 is 14 residues long. CDR1 is LNHDA and CDR2 is SQIVND in the germline V gene (reference sequence). V dropped 8 bases and J dropped 0 bases, with 8 bases sitting between them. CDR3 residues: CASHRGSYNSPLHF. The CDR3, as DNA: TGTGCCAGTCACAGAGGCTCCTATAATTCACCCCTCCACTTT. The full variable domain, with the rest looked up from reference TRBV19 and TRBJ1-6, is DGGITQSPKYLFRKEGQNVTLSCEQNLNHDAMYWYRQDPGQGLRLIYYSQIVNDFQKGDIAEGYSVSREKKESFPLTVTSAQKNPTAFYLCASHRGSYNSPLHFGNGTRLTVT.

The chain has TRBV4-3 and TRBJ2-3; weak D call: TRBD2 (5 bases). Germline CDR1 LGHNA, CDR2 YSLEER. This CDR3 has 15 amino acids. Trimming took 2 bases from V and 2 from J, leaving 11 bases between them. CDR3 residues: CASSQTRVITDTQYF. The CDR3 DNA reads TGCGCCAGCAGCCAAACTAGGGTAATCACAGATACGCAGTATTTT.

As regards this clone: The same CDR3 arises from other DNA sequences in this sample as well. This rearrangement joins TRBV7-3 to TRBJ1-6, with a weak D call TRBD1 (6 bases). The CDR3 is made up of 15 amino acids. Germline-derived CDR1 and CDR2 are SGHTA and FQGTGA. V shed 1 base and J shed 13 bases, with 17 bases lying between them. CDR3 region: CASSLRGGGGTPLHF. CDR3 bases: TGTGCCAGCAGCTTAAGGGGGGGCGGTGGGACTCCCCTCCACTTT.

This sequence joins TRBV7-3 and TRBJ2-1; the match to TRBD2 covers 12 bases. This CDR3 has 15 residues. J lost 4 bases, V lost 5 bases, and 3 bases had no gene match. Per germline, CDR1 SGHTA and CDR2 FQGTGA. The CDR3 loop reads CASSLAGGIYNEQFF. Here the CDR3 DNA reads TGTGCCAGCAGCCTAGCGGGGGGGATATACAATGAGCAGTTCTTC.

The chain carries TRBV18 and TRBJ2-5; no definite D call. The germline V and J ends were trimmed by 2 bases and 1 base, with 11 bases remaining between them. The CDR3 length is 15 residues. CDR1 and CDR2 from the germline V gene are KGHSH and LQKENI. In DNA, the CDR3 is TGTGCCAGCTCACCAGAGGAAGGGATCCAAGAGACCCAGTACTTC. Its translation: CASSPEEGIQETQYF.

V and J are TRBV15 and TRBJ2-7; no reliable D call. The germline V and J ends were trimmed by 0 bases and 4 bases, with 10 bases remaining between them. This CDR3 is built from 14 residues. Germline loops: CDR1 LNHNV, CDR2 YYDKDF (reference sequence). The CDR3 loop is CATSRDGRVYEQYF. CDR3 in DNA: TGTGCCACCAGCAGAGATGGCCGGGTTTACGAGCAGTACTTC. Full variable domain (missing parts from reference TRBV15 and TRBJ2-7): DAMVIQNPRYQVTQFGKPVTLSCSQTLNHNVMYWYQQKSSQAPKLLFHYYDKDFNNEADTPDNFQSRRPNTSFCFLDIRSPGLGDTAMYLCATSRDGRVYEQYFGPGTRLTVT.

DNA for the CDR3: TGTGCCAGCAGCCAAGAGGCCAGACAGGGTTTCAATTCACCCCTCCACTTT. This translates into CASSQEARQGFNSPLHF. This sequence joins TRBV3-1 (or the pseudogene TRBV3-2) and TRBJ1-6; 7 bases agree with TRBD1. V was clipped by 0 bases and J by 7 bases; unmatched bases: 9. Germline CDR1 is LGHDT and CDR2 is YNNKEL (reference sequence). This CDR3 has 17 amino acids.

The chain links TRBV6-5 to TRBJ2-7, with 9 bases aligning to TRBD1. Unmatched junction bases numbered 6, after V lost 5 bases and J lost 1 base. The CDR3 covers 15 residues. CDR1 MNHEY and CDR2 SVGAGI come from the germline V gene. This CDR3 reads CASSSTGTGSYEQYF. The DNA of the CDR3 is TGTGCCAGCAGTAGTACCGGGACAGGGTCCTACGAGCAGTACTTC.

This chain uses TRBV5-4 with TRBJ2-5, with TRBD1 identical over 9 bases. Per the germline V gene, CDR1 is SGHNT and CDR2 is YYREEE (reference sequence). V gave up 2 bases and J gave up 3 bases; unmatched junction bases: 8. The CDR3 is 16 amino acids. The CDR3 DNA reads as TGTGCCAGCAGCTTTGCCGGGACAGGGTGGGAAGAGACCCAGTACTTC. Amino acid sequence: CASSFAGTGWEETQYF.

The V call is TRBV4-2, the J call TRBJ1-5; 7 bases are a match to TRBD1. This CDR3 region has 17 residues. Germline CDR1 reads LGHNA; CDR2 reads YNFKEQ. After removal of 0 bases from V and 3 bases from J, the junction contained 8 bases not matched to a gene. The CDR3 DNA sequence: TGTGCCAGCAGCCAAGATCCGGAGGGGGCGAACAATCAGCCCCAGCATTTT. Its translation: CASSQDPEGANNQPQHF.

The rearrangement links TRBV12-2 to TRBJ2-7; the D segment call TRBD1 is taken from the table without a DNA check. TRBV12-2 is a listed pseudogene. This CDR3 spans 14 amino acids. The CDR3 loop reads CASRLDGNPYEQYF. The CDR3, as DNA: TGTGCAAGTCGCTTAGATGGCAACCCCTACGAGCAGTACTTC.